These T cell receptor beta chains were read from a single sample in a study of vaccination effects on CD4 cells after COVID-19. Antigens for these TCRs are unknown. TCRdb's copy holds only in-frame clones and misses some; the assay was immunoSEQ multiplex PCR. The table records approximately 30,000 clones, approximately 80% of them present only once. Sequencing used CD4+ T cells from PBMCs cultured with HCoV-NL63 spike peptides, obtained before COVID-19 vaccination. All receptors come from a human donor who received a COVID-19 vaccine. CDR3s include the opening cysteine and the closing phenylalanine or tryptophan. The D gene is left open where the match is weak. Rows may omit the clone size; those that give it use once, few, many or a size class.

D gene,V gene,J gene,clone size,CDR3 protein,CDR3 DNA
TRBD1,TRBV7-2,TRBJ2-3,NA,CASSLGQGADTQYF,TGTGCCAGCAGCTTGGGACAGGGGGCTGATACGCAGTATTTT
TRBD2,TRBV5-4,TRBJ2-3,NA,CASSLEYQREFSDTQYF,TGTGCCAGCAGCTTGGAATACCAGCGGGAGTTCTCAGATACGCAGTATTTT
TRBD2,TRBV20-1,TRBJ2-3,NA,CSASLAGVFTDTQYF,TGCAGTGCTAGTTTAGCGGGGGTCTTCACAGATACGCAGTATTTT
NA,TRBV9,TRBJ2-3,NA,CASSARYTDTQYF,TGTGCCAGCAGCGCCAGGTACACAGATACGCAGTATTTT
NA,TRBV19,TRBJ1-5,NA,CASSIRDQPQHF,TGTGCCAGTAGTATCAGAGATCAGCCCCAGCATTTT
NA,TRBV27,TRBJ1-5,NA,CASSPPEGLPQHF,TGTGCCAGCAGTCCCCCGGAGGGTCTGCCCCAGCATTTT
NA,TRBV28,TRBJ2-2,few,CASSFPMRDYDTGELFF,TGTGCCAGCAGTTTTCCTATGAGGGATTATGACACCGGGGAGCTGTTTTTT
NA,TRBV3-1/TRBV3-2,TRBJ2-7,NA,CASSQGPSEQYF,TGTGCCAGCAGCCAAGGGCCCTCCGAGCAGTACTTC
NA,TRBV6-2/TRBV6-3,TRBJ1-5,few,CASSLGGARQPQHF,TGTGCCAGCAGTTTGGGGGGGGCTAGGCAGCCCCAGCATTTT
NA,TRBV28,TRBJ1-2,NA,CATLLGGGYTF,TGTGCCACCCTTTTGGGGGGAGGCTACACCTTC
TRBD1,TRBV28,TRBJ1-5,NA,CASSFYWGQGRNQPQHF,TGTGCCAGCAGTTTTTATTGGGGACAGGGACGAAACCAGCCCCAGCATTTT
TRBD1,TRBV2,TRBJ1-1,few,CASREDRGANTEAFF,TGTGCCAGCAGGGAGGACAGGGGGGCAAACACTGAAGCTTTCTTT
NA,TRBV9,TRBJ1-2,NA,CASSVEALSNYGYTF,TGTGCCAGCAGCGTAGAGGCATTATCAAACTATGGCTACACCTTC
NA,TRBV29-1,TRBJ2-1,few,CSGARAYSYNEQFF,TGCAGCGGTGCGCGGGCTTACTCCTACAATGAGCAGTTCTTC
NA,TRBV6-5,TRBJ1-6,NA,CASSRQRDSPLHF,TGTGCCAGCAGCAGACAGAGGGATTCACCCCTCCACTTT
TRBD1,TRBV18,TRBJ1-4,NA,CASSPVDRAKEKLFF,TGTGCCAGCTCACCTGTTGACAGGGCTAAAGAAAAACTGTTTTTT
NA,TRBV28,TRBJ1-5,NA,CASSFRNQPQHF,TGTGCCAGCAGTTTCCGCAATCAGCCCCAGCATTTT
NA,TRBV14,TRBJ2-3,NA,CASSQEGAVFYTDTQYF,TGTGCCAGCAGCCAAGAGGGGGCCGTTTTCTACACAGATACGCAGTATTTT
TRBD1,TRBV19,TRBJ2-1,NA,CASSITGQTHNEQFF,TGTGCCAGTAGTATAACGGGACAGACCCACAATGAGCAGTTCTTC
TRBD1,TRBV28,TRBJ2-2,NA,CASSPWTGGANTGELFF,TGTGCCAGCAGTCCTTGGACAGGGGGCGCGAACACCGGGGAGCTGTTTTTT
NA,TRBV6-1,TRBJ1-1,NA,CASSENPNTEAFF,TGTGCCAGCAGTGAAAATCCGAACACTGAAGCTTTCTTT
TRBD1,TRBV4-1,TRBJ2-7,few,CASSLYQGQADEQYF,TGCGCCAGCAGCCTCTACCAGGGACAGGCGGACGAGCAGTACTTC
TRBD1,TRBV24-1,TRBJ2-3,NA,CATSSTGADTQYF,TGTGCCACGAGTTCAACAGGGGCAGATACGCAGTATTTT
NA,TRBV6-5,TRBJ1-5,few,CASSRTINQPQHF,TGTGCCAGCAGTCGGACTATTAATCAGCCCCAGCATTTT
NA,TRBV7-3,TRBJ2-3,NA,CASSLTGPDTQYF,TGTGCCAGCAGCTTAACCGGGCCAGATACGCAGTATTTT
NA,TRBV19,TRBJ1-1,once,CASSIGSYTEAFF,TGTGCCAGTAGTATTGGAAGTTACACTGAAGCTTTCTTT
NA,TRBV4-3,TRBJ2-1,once,CASSQATGGGWNEQFF,TGCGCCAGCAGCCAGGCGACAGGAGGAGGATGGAATGAGCAGTTCTTC
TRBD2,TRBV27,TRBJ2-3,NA,CASRLADFTDTQYF,TGTGCCAGCAGACTAGCGGACTTCACAGATACGCAGTATTTT
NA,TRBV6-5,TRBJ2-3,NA,CASSTGDTQYF,TGTGCCAGCAGCACGGGGGATACGCAGTATTTT
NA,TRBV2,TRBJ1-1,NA,CASSEEGGLNTEAFF,TGTGCCAGCAGTGAAGAGGGGGGATTGAACACTGAAGCTTTCTTT
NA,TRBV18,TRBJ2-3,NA,CASSVDHTQYF,TGTGCCAGCTCAGTTGACCATACGCAGTATTTT
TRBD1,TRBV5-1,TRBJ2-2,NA,CASSSLTGSGGELFF,TGCGCCAGCAGCTCCTTGACAGGGTCCGGCGGGGAGCTGTTTTTT
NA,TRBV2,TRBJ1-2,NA,CASSEWGANYGYTF,TGTGCCAGCAGTGAATGGGGTGCCAACTATGGCTACACCTTC
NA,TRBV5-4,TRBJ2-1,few,CASSLPPSGRYNEQFF,TGTGCCAGCAGCTTGCCCCCAAGCGGCCGATACAATGAGCAGTTCTTC
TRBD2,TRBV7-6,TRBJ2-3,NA,CASSVLPLAGVTQYF,TGTGCCAGCAGCGTATTGCCCCTAGCGGGAGTAACGCAGTATTTT
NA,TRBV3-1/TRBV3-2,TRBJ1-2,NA,CASSQPWSPGYTF,TGTGCCAGCAGCCAACCATGGAGCCCTGGCTACACCTTC
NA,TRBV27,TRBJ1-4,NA,CAAGGRGKGNEKLFF,TGTGCAGCCGGGGGGAGGGGAAAGGGGAATGAAAAACTGTTTTTT
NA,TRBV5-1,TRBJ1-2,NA,CASSRGLAGYGYTF,TGCGCCAGCAGCAGAGGACTCGCGGGCTATGGCTACACCTTC
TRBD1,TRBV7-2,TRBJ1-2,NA,CASSLEGRGSYGYTF,TGTGCCAGCAGCTTAGAGGGCAGGGGGAGCTATGGCTACACCTTC
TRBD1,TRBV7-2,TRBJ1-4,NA,CASSRGQGREKLFF,TGTGCCAGCAGCCGCGGACAGGGGCGTGAAAAACTGTTTTTT
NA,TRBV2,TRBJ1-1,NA,CASSAESSTNTEAFF,TGTGCCAGCAGTGCTGAGAGCAGCACGAACACTGAAGCTTTCTTT
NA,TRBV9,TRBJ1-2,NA,CASSVDGGPYYGYTF,TGTGCCAGCAGCGTAGATGGAGGGCCCTACTATGGCTACACCTTC
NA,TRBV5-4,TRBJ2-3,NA,CASSRDRLGTDTQYF,TGTGCCAGCAGCCGAGACAGGTTAGGCACAGATACGCAGTATTTT
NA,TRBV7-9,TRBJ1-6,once,CASSIGTRSYNSPLHF,TGTGCCAGCAGCATCGGGACCCGGAGCTATAATTCACCCCTCCACTTT
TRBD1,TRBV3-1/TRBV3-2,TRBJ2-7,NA,CASSPDRPPNYEQYF,TGTGCCAGCAGCCCGGACAGGCCCCCGAACTACGAGCAGTACTTC
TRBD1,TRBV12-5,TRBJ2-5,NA,CASGGVSGRGQETQYF,TGTGCTAGTGGTGGGGTCTCAGGCAGGGGGCAAGAGACCCAGTACTTC
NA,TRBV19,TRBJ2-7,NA,CASSLTVGYEQYF,TGTGCCAGTAGTCTGACAGTCGGATACGAGCAGTACTTC